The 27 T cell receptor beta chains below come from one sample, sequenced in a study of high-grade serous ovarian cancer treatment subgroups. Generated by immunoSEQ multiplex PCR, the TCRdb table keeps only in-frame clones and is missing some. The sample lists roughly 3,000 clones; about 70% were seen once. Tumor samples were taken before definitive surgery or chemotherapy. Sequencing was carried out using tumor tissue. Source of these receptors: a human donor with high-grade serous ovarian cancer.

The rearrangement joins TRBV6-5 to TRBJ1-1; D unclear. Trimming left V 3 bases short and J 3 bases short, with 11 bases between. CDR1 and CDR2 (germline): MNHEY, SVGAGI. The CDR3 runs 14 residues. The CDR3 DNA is TGTGCCAGCAGTTATAGTGTTGGGGACACTGAAGCTTTCTTT. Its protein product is CASSYSVGDTEAFF.

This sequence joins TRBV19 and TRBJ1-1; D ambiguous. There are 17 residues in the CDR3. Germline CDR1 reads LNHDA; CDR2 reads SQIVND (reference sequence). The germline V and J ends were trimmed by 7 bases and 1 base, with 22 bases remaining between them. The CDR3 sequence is CASIEVNAATGNTEAFF. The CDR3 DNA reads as TGTGCCAGTATTGAGGTCAATGCGGCAACGGGGAACACTGAAGCTTTCTTT.

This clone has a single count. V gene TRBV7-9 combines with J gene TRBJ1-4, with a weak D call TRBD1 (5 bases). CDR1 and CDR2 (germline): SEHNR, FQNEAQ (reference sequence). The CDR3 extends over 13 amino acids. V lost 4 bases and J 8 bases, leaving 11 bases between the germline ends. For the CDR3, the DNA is TGTGCCAGCAGCTACGACAGCGGCGAAAAACTGTTTTTT. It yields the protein CASSYDSGEKLFF. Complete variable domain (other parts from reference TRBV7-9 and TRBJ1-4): DTGVSQNPRHKITKRGQNVTFRCDPISEHNRLYWYRQTLGQGPEFLTYFQNEAQLEKSRLLSDRFSAERPKGSFSTLEIQRTEQGDSAMYLCASSYDSGEKLFFGSGTQLSVL.

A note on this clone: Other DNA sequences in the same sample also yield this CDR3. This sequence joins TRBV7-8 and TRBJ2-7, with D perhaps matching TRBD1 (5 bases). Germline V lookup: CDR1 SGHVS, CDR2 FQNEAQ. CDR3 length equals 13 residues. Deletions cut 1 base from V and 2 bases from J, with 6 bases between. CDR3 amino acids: CASSLGGTYEQYF. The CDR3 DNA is TGTGCCAGCAGCTTAGGGGGCACCTACGAGCAGTACTTC.

The CDR3 nucleotides are TGTGCCAGCAGTTTATTGGCCGGGACAGGGGTCGCAGATACGCAGTATTTT. This encodes CASSLLAGTGVADTQYF. The genes are TRBV27 and TRBJ2-3; 10 bases line up with TRBD1. V lost 1 base and J lost 4; bases outside the gene matches: 8. CDR1 is MNHEY, CDR2 SMNVEV, per germline (reference sequence). This CDR3 comprises 17 residues.

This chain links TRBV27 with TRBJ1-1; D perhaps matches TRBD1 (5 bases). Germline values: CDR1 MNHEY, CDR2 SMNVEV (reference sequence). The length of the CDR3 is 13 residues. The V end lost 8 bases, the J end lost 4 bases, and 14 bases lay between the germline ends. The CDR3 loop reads CASGRGGTTEAFF. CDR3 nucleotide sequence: TGTGCCAGCGGTCGGGGAGGGACCACTGAAGCTTTCTTT.

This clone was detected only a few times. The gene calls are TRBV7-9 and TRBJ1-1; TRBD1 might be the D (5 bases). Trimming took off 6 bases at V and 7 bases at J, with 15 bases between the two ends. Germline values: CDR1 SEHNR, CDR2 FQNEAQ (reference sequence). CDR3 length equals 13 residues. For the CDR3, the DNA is TGTGCCAGCAGATCCGCGGGGGACGGTGAAGCTTTCTTT. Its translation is CASRSAGDGEAFF.

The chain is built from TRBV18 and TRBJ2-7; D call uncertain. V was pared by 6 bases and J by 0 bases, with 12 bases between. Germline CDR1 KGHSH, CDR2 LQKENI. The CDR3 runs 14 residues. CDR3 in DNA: TGTGCCAGCTCCCCAAGGTCCCCCTCCTACGAGCAGTACTTC. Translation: CASSPRSPSYEQYF.

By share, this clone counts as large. The CDR3 region has the DNA TGTGCCAGCAGCTTAGATAATCCAGCTTTTAACTATGGCTACACCTTC. Its protein product is CASSLDNPAFNYGYTF. The rearrangement uses TRBV11-2 and TRBJ1-2; unclear D gene. The CDR3 length is 16 residues. Germline loops: CDR1 SGHAT, CDR2 FQNNGV. V was clipped by 0 bases and J by 1 base, with 12 bases between them.

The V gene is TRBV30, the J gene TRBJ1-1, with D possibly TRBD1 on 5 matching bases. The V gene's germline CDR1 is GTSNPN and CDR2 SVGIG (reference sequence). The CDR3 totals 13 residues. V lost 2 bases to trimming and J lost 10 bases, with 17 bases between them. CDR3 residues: CAWSLTERDGAFF. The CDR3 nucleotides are TGTGCCTGGAGTTTGACAGAGCGAGATGGAGCTTTCTTT.

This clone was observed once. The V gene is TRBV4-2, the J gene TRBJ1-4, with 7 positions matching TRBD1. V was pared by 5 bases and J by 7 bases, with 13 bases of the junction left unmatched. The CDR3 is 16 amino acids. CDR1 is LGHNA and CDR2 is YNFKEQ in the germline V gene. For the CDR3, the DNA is TGTGCCAGCAGCTTGGCCACAGGGGCCATGGGTGAAAAACTGTTTTTT. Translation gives CASSLATGAMGEKLFF.

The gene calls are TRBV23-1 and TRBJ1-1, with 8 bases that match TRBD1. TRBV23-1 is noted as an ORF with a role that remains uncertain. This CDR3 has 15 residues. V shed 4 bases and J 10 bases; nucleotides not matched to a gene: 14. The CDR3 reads CASSPLDWAGGRAFF. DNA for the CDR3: TGCGCCAGCAGTCCCCTCGATTGGGCAGGGGGCAGAGCTTTCTTT.

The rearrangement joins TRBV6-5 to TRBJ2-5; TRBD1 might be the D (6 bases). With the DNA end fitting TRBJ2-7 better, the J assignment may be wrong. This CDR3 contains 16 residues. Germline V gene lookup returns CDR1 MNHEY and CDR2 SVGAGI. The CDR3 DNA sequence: TGTGCCAGCAGTTACTGGTGGGGGCGACGAGAGGACGAGCAGTACTTC. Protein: CASSYWWGRREDEQYF.

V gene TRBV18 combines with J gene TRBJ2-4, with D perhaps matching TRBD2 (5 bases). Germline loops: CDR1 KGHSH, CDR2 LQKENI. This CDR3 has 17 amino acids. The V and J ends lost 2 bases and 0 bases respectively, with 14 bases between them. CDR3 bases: TGTGCCAGCTCACCAATTCGGACTGACCTAGCCAAAAACATTCAGTACTTC. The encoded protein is CASSPIRTDLAKNIQYF.

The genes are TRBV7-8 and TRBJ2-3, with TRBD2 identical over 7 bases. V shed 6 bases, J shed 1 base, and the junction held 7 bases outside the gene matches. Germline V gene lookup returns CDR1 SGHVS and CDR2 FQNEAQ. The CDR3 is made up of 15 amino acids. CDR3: CASSRSGFGTDTQYF. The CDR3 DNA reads TGTGCCAGCAGTCGTAGCGGGTTCGGCACAGATACGCAGTATTTT.

CDR3 nucleotide sequence: TGCGCCAGCTCCCCGGGCGGGTCGGCAGATACGCAGTATTTT. Its translation is CASSPGGSADTQYF. The chain uses TRBV10-1 and TRBJ2-3; D may be TRBD2 (5 bases). Germline CDR1 is WNHNN and CDR2 is SYGVQD (reference sequence). There are 14 residues in the CDR3. The V end lost 8 bases, the J end lost 4 bases, and 16 bases lay between the germline ends.

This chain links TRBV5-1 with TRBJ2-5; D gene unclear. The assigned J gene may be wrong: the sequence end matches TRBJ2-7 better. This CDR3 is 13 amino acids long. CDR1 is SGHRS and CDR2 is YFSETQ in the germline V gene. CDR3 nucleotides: TGCGCCAGCAGCTTCAGCCCACTCTACGAGCAGTACTTC. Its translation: CASSFSPLYEQYF.

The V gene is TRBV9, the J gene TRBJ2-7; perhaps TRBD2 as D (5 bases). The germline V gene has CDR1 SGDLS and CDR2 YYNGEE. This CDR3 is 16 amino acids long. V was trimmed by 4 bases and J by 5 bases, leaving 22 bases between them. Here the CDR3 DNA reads TGTGCCAGCAGCCCGCCGACGAGCGGCCGGGGAGACGAGCAGTACTTC. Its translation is CASSPPTSGRGDEQYF.

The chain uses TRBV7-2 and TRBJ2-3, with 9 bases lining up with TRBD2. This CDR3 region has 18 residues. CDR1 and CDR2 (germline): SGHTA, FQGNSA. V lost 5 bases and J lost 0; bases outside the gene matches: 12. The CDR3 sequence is CASSQPWVRGGSTDTQYF. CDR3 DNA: TGTGCCAGCAGCCAACCTTGGGTGCGGGGGGGCAGCACAGATACGCAGTATTTT. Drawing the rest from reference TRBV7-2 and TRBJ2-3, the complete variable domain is GAGVSQSPSNKVTEKGKDVELRCDPISGHTALYWYRQSLGQGLEFLIYFQGNSAPDKSGLPSDRFSAERTGGSVSTLTIQRTQQEDSAVYLCASSQPWVRGGSTDTQYFGPGTRLTVL.

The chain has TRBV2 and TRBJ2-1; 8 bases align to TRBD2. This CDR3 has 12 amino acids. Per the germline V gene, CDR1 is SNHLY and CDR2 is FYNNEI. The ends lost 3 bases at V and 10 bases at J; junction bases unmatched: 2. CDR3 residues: CASSDIAGEQFF. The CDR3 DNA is TGTGCCAGCAGTGATATAGCGGGGGAGCAGTTCTTC.

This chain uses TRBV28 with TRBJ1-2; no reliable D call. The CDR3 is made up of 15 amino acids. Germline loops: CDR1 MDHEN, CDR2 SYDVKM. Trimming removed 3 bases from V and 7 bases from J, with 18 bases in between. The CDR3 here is CASSFPGARGAGYTF. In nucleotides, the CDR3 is TGTGCCAGCAGTTTCCCAGGCGCCCGCGGCGCTGGCTACACCTTC.

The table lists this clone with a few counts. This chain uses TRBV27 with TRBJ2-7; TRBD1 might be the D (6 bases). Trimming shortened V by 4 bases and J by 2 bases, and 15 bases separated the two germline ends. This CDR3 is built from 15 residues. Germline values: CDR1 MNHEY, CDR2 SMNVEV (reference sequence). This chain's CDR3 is CASSSIKDSTYEQYF. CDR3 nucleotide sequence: TGTGCCAGCAGTTCAATTAAGGACAGTACCTACGAGCAGTACTTC.

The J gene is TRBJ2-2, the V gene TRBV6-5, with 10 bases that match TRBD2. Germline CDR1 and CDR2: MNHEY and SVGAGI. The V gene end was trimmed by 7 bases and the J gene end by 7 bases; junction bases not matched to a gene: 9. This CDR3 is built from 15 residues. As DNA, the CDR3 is TGTGCCAGCAAAACAGCGGGGGGGCCGAACGGGGAGCTGTTTTTT. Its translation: CASKTAGGPNGELFF.

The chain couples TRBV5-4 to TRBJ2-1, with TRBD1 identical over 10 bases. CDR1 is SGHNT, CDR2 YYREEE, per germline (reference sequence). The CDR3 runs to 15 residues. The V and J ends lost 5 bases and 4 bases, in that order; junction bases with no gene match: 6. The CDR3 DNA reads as TGTGCCAGCAGATCGGACAGGGGGGAGTACAATGAGCAGTTCTTC. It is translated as CASRSDRGEYNEQFF.

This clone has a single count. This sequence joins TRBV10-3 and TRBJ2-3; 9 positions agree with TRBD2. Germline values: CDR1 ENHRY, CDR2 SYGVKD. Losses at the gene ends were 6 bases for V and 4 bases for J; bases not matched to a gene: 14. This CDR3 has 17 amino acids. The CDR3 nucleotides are TGTGCCATCAGGGGGACAAATAGCGGGGGTTGGGCAGATACGCAGTATTTT. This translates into CAIRGTNSGGWADTQYF.

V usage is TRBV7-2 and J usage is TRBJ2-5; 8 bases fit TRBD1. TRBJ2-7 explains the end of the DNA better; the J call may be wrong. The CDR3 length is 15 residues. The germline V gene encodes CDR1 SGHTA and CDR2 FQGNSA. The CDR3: CASSTTGTGAYEQYF. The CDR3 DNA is TGTGCCAGCAGTACTACCGGGACAGGAGCCTACGAGCAGTACTTC.

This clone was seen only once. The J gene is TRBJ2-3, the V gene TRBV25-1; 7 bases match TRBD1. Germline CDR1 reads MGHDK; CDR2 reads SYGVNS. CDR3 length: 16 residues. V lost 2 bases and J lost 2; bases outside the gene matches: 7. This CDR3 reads CASSEARTGDTDTQYF. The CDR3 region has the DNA TGTGCCAGCAGTGAAGCCCGCACAGGGGACACAGATACGCAGTATTTT.